The entry that follows covers one T cell receptor beta chain sequence. No antigen is known for it. V gave up 5 bases and J gave up 4 bases; unmatched junction bases: 8. The germline V gene encodes CDR1 MDHEN and CDR2 SYDVKM. The CDR3 is 16 amino acids. PCR primers comprised 60 Vbeta and 13 Jbeta primers. TCRdb's copy holds only in-frame clones and misses some; the assay was immunoSEQ multiplex PCR. The sample table sets out approximately 120,000 clones. The data stem from a study of cytomegalovirus exposure and HLA in healthy donors. Notes on the study in general: Later findings reportedly placed an Asian-associated ancestry cluster below the approximately 670-donor mean for N-insertions.

J is TRBJ2-1 and V is TRBV28, with 10 bases lining up with TRBD1. This TCR was sampled from a man aged 40-55 years in good health and CMV-seronegative. Source material: PBMCs. CDR3 nucleotide sequence: TGTGCCAGCAGTCCCTCCTCGGGACAGGGGTACAATGAGCAGTTCTTC. Translated: CASSPSSGQGYNEQFF.